A single sample gave rise to the 17 T cell receptor beta chains below, sequenced in a study of cytomegalovirus exposure and HLA in healthy donors. PCR employed 60 Vbeta and 13 Jbeta primers. Some clones are missing from TCRdb's copy, which holds only in-frame ones; the method was immunoSEQ multiplex PCR. This table holds 60,000 to 75,000 clones, roughly 68% found once. Sequenced material: PBMCs. The receptors originated from a woman aged 50 to 60 in good health and CMV-seronegative.

The DNA of the CDR3 is TGTGCCAGCAGCTTGGACAGGGTCCAGGGGGGCTACACCTTC. Translating gives CASSLDRVQGGYTF. The V call is TRBV5-4, the J call TRBJ1-2, with D possibly being TRBD1 (6 bases). This CDR3 region has 14 residues. From germline, CDR1 is SGHNT and CDR2 YYREEE (reference sequence). V lost 0 bases to trimming and J lost 8 bases, with 14 bases between them. Variable domain in full (rest from reference TRBV5-4 and TRBJ1-2): ETGVTQSPTHLIKTRGQQVTLRCSSQSGHNTVSWYQQALGQGPQFIFQYYREEENGRGNFPPRFSGLQFPNYSSELNVNALELDDSALYLCASSLDRVQGGYTFGSGTRLTVV.

The rearrangement links TRBV7-8 to TRBJ2-7; 7 nucleotides line up with TRBD1. The V gene end was trimmed by 1 base and the J gene end by 4 bases; junction bases not matched to a gene: 13. This CDR3 spans 17 amino acids. The germline V gene has CDR1 SGHVS and CDR2 FQNEAQ. The DNA for the CDR3 is TGTGCCAGCAGCTTAGTGGTTAGAGGGGGCGCGTTTTACGAGCAGTACTTC. It codes for CASSLVVRGGAFYEQYF.

This chain connects TRBV7-2 to TRBJ1-1; TRBD1 matches 10 bases. Germline trimming cut 5 bases from V and 11 bases from J; bases unmatched to any gene: 14. This CDR3 region has 15 residues. Germline values: CDR1 SGHTA, CDR2 FQGNSA. As DNA, the CDR3 is TGTGCCAGCAGCCCCCCCGGGACAGGGGTCTTGATGGCTTTCTTT. Translating gives CASSPPGTGVLMAFF.

The chain uses TRBV2 and TRBJ1-2; 7 nucleotides agree with TRBD1. This CDR3 spans 15 amino acids. Trimming took 5 bases from V and 8 from J; bases not matched to a gene: 14. In germline, CDR1 is SNHLY, CDR2 FYNNEI. CDR3 sequence reads: CASSPDRVFMEGYTF. CDR3 coding DNA: TGTGCCAGCAGTCCCGACAGGGTCTTTATGGAGGGCTACACCTTC.

The CDR3 sequence: CASSVQGSNQPQHF. The CDR3 region has the DNA TGTGCCAGCAGTGTGCAGGGATCGAATCAGCCCCAGCATTTT. J is TRBJ1-5 and V is TRBV2, with D perhaps matching TRBD1 (5 bases). CDR1 and CDR2 (germline): SNHLY, FYNNEI. The V end lost 4 bases, the J end lost 4 bases, and 11 bases lay between the germline ends. The CDR3 has 14 amino acids.

This chain connects TRBV7-2 to TRBJ1-5; 7 bases match TRBD1. CDR3 length: 14 amino acids. V trimming: 5 bases; J trimming: 6 bases; junction bases outside the gene matches: 7. Germline values: CDR1 SGHTA, CDR2 FQGNSA. The CDR3 DNA sequence: TGTGCCAGCAGCCGAGGGGGCGGAGGTCAGCCCCAGCATTTT. Its translation: CASSRGGGGQPQHF.

The chain employs TRBV10-3 and TRBJ2-7; 8 positions match TRBD1. The germline V gene encodes CDR1 ENHRY and CDR2 SYGVKD. V gave up 6 bases and J gave up 3 bases; unmatched junction bases: 4. This CDR3 has 13 amino acids. In DNA form, the CDR3 reads TGTGCCATCAGCCTAGACAGGGGCTACGAGCAGTACTTC. This sequence encodes CAISLDRGYEQYF.

The gene calls are TRBV2 and TRBJ2-1; perhaps TRBD2 as D (6 bases). The CDR3 has 14 residues. V lost 7 bases and J lost 8, with 18 bases in between. CDR1 and CDR2 (germline): SNHLY, FYNNEI. The CDR3 DNA reads as TGTGCCAGCAAGCGGGTACGTGCCGGGGATGAGCAGTTCTTC. Protein: CASKRVRAGDEQFF.

V is TRBV5-1 and J is TRBJ2-7; TRBD2 is a possible D gene (6 bases). The V and J ends lost 0 bases and 12 bases respectively, with 22 bases between them. Per germline, CDR1 SGHRS and CDR2 YFSETQ. The CDR3 spans 15 residues. CDR3 sequence (DNA): TGCGCCAGCAGCTTGGATGTAGCGGCCCCTCCTCGGTGGTACTTC. Translated: CASSLDVAAPPRWYF.

CDR3 region: CASSLNGAQGVYTF. The CDR3 coding sequence is TGTGCCAGCAGCTTAAATGGAGCCCAGGGGGTCTACACCTTC. V is TRBV7-3 and J is TRBJ1-2, with TRBD1 matching over 7 bases. This CDR3 spans 14 amino acids. Germline V gene sequence: CDR1 SGHTA, CDR2 FQGTGA. V lost 1 base and J lost 10; bases outside the gene matches: 9.

CDR3 sequence reads: CASSVDSYPINEQFF. CDR3 DNA: TGTGCCAGCAGCGTTGACTCTTACCCCATCAATGAGCAGTTCTTC. The J gene is TRBJ2-1, the V gene TRBV5-4; D is unresolved. The CDR3 totals 15 residues. The ends were cut back, 4 bases at V and 6 bases at J, with 17 bases in the middle. In germline, CDR1 is SGHNT, CDR2 YYREEE (reference sequence).

This clone turned up a few times. The chain uses TRBV4-2 and TRBJ2-3, with 12 bases lining up with TRBD2. This CDR3 contains 16 residues. V lost 3 bases to trimming and J lost 5 bases; unmatched junction nucleotides: 6. CDR1 is LGHNA and CDR2 is YNFKEQ in the germline V gene. CDR3 amino acids: CASSQKGLAGLDTQYF. In nucleotides, the CDR3 is TGTGCCAGCAGCCAGAAAGGACTAGCGGGATTAGATACGCAGTATTTT.

The V call is TRBV18, the J call TRBJ2-1; TRBD2 matches at 12 bases. The CDR3 is 17 amino acids. After removal of 2 bases from V and 0 bases from J, the junction contained 2 bases not matched to a gene. Germline-derived CDR1 and CDR2 are KGHSH and LQKENI. CDR3 nucleotides: TGTGCCAGCTCACCAAGACTAGCGGGAGACTCCTACAATGAGCAGTTCTTC. Encoded protein: CASSPRLAGDSYNEQFF.

This clone came up once. The gene calls are TRBV5-1 and TRBJ1-5; tentative D call: TRBD1 (5 bases). The CDR3 has 13 residues. Between the trimmed V and J ends, which lost 2 bases and 2 bases, there was a span of 5 bases. Per germline, CDR1 SGHRS and CDR2 YFSETQ. The CDR3, as DNA: TGCGCCAGCAGCTTACAGGGCAATCAGCCCCAGCATTTT. It specifies CASSLQGNQPQHF.

This clone was observed a few times. The chain recombines TRBV11-3 with TRBJ2-6, with a weak D call TRBD1 (5 bases). V was clipped by 5 bases and J by 2 bases, with 10 bases between them. The CDR3 contains 15 residues. Germline V gene sequence: CDR1 SGHNT, CDR2 YENEEA. The CDR3 loop is CASSAARAGANVLTF. CDR3 DNA: TGTGCCAGCAGCGCCGCCAGGGCTGGGGCCAACGTCCTGACTTTC.

This clone came up a few times. The chain is built from TRBV10-3 and TRBJ1-2; a possible D gene is TRBD1 (5 bases). The CDR3 is 13 amino acids. Per germline, CDR1 ENHRY and CDR2 SYGVKD. Trimming removed 4 bases at V and 3 bases at J, with 9 bases between. The CDR3 DNA is TGTGCCATCAGTGTAGACAGCTACTATGGCTACACCTTC. Its protein product is CAISVDSYYGYTF.

This clone has just one count. This chain connects TRBV5-8 to TRBJ1-1; TRBD1 might be the D (6 bases). The V end was cut by 3 bases, the J end by 7 bases, with 10 bases between. There are 12 residues in the CDR3. Germline V gives CDR1 SGHTS, CDR2 YDEGEE. The CDR3 region has the DNA TGTGCCAGCAGCTCACAGGGCCTTGAAGCTTTCTTT. It specifies CASSSQGLEAFF.